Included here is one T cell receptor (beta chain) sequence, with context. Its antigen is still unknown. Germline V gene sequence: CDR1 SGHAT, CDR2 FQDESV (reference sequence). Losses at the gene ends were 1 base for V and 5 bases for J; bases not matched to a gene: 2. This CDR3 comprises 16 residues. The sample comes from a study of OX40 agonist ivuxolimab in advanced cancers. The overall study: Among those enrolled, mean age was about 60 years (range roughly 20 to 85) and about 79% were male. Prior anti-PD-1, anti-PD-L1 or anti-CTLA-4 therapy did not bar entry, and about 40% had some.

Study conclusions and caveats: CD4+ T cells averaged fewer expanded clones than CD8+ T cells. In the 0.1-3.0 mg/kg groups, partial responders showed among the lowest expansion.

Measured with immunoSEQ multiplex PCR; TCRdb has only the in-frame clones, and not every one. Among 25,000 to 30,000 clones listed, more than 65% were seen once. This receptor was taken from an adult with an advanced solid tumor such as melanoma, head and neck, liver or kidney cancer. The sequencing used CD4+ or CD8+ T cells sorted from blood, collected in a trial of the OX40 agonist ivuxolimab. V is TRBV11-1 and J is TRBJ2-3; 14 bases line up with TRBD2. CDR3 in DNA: TGTGCCAGCAGCTTAGAGGGGACTAGCGGGGGAGATACGCAGTATTTT. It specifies CASSLEGTSGGDTQYF.